Listed here are 28 T cell receptor beta chains from one sample, sequenced in a study of T cells in Graves' hyperthyroidism and ophthalmopathy. Amplified TCR beta CDR3 regions derived from RNA transcripts. With the HTBI primer set, the TCR CDR3 went through a first round of RT-PCR. Using its own MiXCR run on the multiplex PCR reads, TCRdb lists one record per CDR3 protein. The sample records a few hundred thousand distinct CDR3 sequences, approximately 15% being singletons. The sequencing sample was made of blood. These receptors came from a woman between 35 and 50 years old with Graves' ophthalmopathy.

The J gene is TRBJ2-3, the V gene TRBV9; a possible D gene is TRBD2 (7 bases). The length of the CDR3 is 15 residues. V was pared by 4 bases and J by 0 bases, with 12 bases between. Germline V gene lookup returns CDR1 SGDLS and CDR2 YYNGEE. CDR3 in DNA: TGTGCCAGCAGCCCCTGGGGGGGCAGCACAGATACGCAGTATTTT. Its protein product is CASSPWGGSTDTQYF.

This clonotype was recorded a few times. The rearrangement links TRBV6-1 to TRBJ2-7; D tentatively reads TRBD1 or TRBD2 (5 bases each). The length of the CDR3 is 14 residues. Deletions cut 6 bases from V and 4 bases from J, with 16 bases between. Germline assignment: CDR1 MNHNS and CDR2 SASEGT. CDR3: CASSRNRDGYEQYF. CDR3 DNA: TGTGCCAGCAGCCGAAACCGGGACGGTTACGAGCAGTACTTC.

This clonotype was seen at least ten times. The rearrangement joins TRBV28 to TRBJ1-5; D is ambiguous. CDR1 and CDR2 from the germline V gene are MDHEN and SYDVKM. The CDR3 covers 13 residues. V lost 2 bases, J lost 7 bases, and 9 bases lay in between. CDR3 sequence (DNA): TGTGCCAGCAGTTTAGGGGTAACCCAGCCCCAGCATTTT. Translating gives CASSLGVTQPQHF.

The genes are TRBV6-1 and TRBJ1-6, with D possibly being TRBD1 (6 bases). This CDR3 is built from 15 residues. V lost 8 bases and J 1 base, leaving 12 bases between the germline ends. The V gene's germline CDR1 is MNHNS and CDR2 SASEGT. For the CDR3, the DNA is TGTGCCAGCTCAAAACAGGGATCCTATAATTCACCCCTCCACTTT. This encodes CASSKQGSYNSPLHF.

This sequence joins TRBV5-4 and TRBJ2-3; no firm D call. The CDR3 runs 13 residues. Germline V gene sequence: CDR1 SGHNT, CDR2 YYREEE (reference sequence). Trimming took 1 base from V and 4 from J, leaving 7 bases between them. The CDR3 coding sequence is TGTGCCAGCAGCTTGTCCTCTTCAGATACGCAGTATTTT. It is translated as CASSLSSSDTQYF.

This sequence joins TRBV4-1 and TRBJ1-5; no definite D call. Trimming left V 2 bases short and J 7 bases short, with 12 bases between. Germline CDR1 MGHRA, CDR2 YSYEKL. The CDR3 is 14 amino acids. The CDR3 sequence is CASSQPALGQPQHF. CDR3 bases: TGCGCCAGCAGCCAACCTGCTCTAGGGCAGCCCCAGCATTTT.

The V and J genes are TRBV2 and TRBJ2-3; D uncertain. CDR3 length: 14 amino acids. V was trimmed by 3 bases and J by 0 bases, leaving 7 bases between them. In germline, CDR1 is SNHLY, CDR2 FYNNEI. The CDR3 protein is CASSEFSSTDTQYF. The CDR3 coding sequence is TGTGCCAGCAGTGAGTTCAGTAGCACAGATACGCAGTATTTT.

This clonotype was observed at least ten times. This chain uses TRBV11-3 with TRBJ2-1; tentative D call: TRBD2 (5 bases). The V gene's germline CDR1 is SGHNT and CDR2 YENEEA. V shed 4 bases and J shed 4 bases, with 11 bases lying between them. The CDR3 is made up of 14 amino acids. In nucleotides, the CDR3 is TGTGCCAGCAGCTACGGGCGGGCATACAATGAGCAGTTCTTC. Translating it yields CASSYGRAYNEQFF.

This clonotype was observed at least ten times. The chain carries TRBV7-4 and TRBJ2-7; D is uncertain. CDR3 length equals 19 residues. Deletions cut 0 bases from V and 2 bases from J, with 23 bases between. Germline assignment: CDR1 SGHVT and CDR2 SQSDAQ. The chain's CDR3 is CASSLAMWGFPCRTYEQYF. The CDR3 DNA is TGTGCCAGCAGCTTAGCTATGTGGGGTTTCCCCTGCCGGACCTACGAGCAGTACTTC. The full variable domain, in which reference TRBV7-4 and TRBJ2-7 provide the parts outside the CDR3, is GAGVSQSPRYKVAKRGRDVALRCDSISGHVTLYWYRQTLGQGSEVLTYSQSDAQRDKSGRPSGRFSAERPERSVSTLKIQRTEQGDSAVYLCASSLAMWGFPCRTYEQYFGPGTRLTVT.

The rearrangement links TRBV20-1 to TRBJ2-5; tentative D call: TRBD1 (5 bases). Trimming cost V 1 base and J 2 bases, with 8 bases left between them. Germline V gene sequence: CDR1 DFQATT, CDR2 SNEGSKA (reference sequence). The CDR3 is 13 amino acids. In DNA form, the CDR3 reads TGCAGTGCTAGAGGGGGCCCTCAAGAGACCCAGTACTTC. Encoded protein: CSARGGPQETQYF.

The chain recombines TRBV9 with TRBJ1-4; D perhaps matches TRBD1 (6 bases). The CDR3 totals 16 residues. Germline-derived CDR1 and CDR2 are SGDLS and YYNGEE. Trimming cost V 3 bases and J 3 bases, with 15 bases left between them. Here the CDR3 reads CASSAGTGHSNEKLFF. Written as DNA, the CDR3 is TGTGCCAGCAGCGCAGGAACAGGGCATTCTAATGAAAAACTGTTTTTT. The complete variable domain, with remaining parts taken from reference TRBV9 and TRBJ1-4, reads DSGVTQTPKHLITATGQRVTLRCSPRSGDLSVYWYQQSLDQGLQFLIQYYNGEERAKGNILERFSAQQFPDLHSELNLSSLELGDSALYFCASSAGTGHSNEKLFFGSGTQLSVL.

This clonotype was recorded at least ten times. V and J are TRBV15 and TRBJ2-1, with D tentatively TRBD2 (6 bases). This CDR3 is 17 amino acids long. V lost 0 bases and J lost 0, with 12 bases in between. Germline lookup yields CDR1 LNHNV and CDR2 YYDKDF (reference sequence). The CDR3 spells CATSREGGAGSYNEQFF. CDR3 nucleotide sequence: TGTGCCACCAGCAGAGAAGGCGGGGCTGGCTCCTACAATGAGCAGTTCTTC.

This clonotype was observed a few times. The chain is built from TRBV29-1 and TRBJ2-1; 10 bases agree with TRBD1. After removal of 4 bases from V and 7 bases from J, the junction contained 4 bases not matched to a gene. Looked up from germline, CDR1 is SQVTM and CDR2 is ANQGSEA. This CDR3 has 13 residues. In DNA form, the CDR3 reads TGCAGCGTTGTTGCGGGACAGGGGAATGAGCAGTTCTTC. Its translation is CSVVAGQGNEQFF.

The chain carries TRBV20-1 and TRBJ1-5; no firm D call. V shed 4 bases and J shed 4 bases, with 11 bases lying between them. The CDR3 sequence is 13 residues long. Germline V gene lookup returns CDR1 DFQATT and CDR2 SNEGSKA (reference sequence). This CDR3 reads CSAIRVVNQPQHF. The CDR3 coding sequence is TGCAGTGCTATAAGGGTTGTAAATCAGCCCCAGCATTTT.

This chain connects TRBV7-3 to TRBJ2-7; tentative D call: TRBD1 (7 bases). V was shortened by 5 bases and J by 4 bases, with 18 bases between the two germline ends. Germline-derived CDR1 and CDR2 are SGHTA and FQGTGA. The CDR3 totals 15 residues. The CDR3 is CASSPLGGGAYEQYF. CDR3 nucleotide sequence: TGTGCCAGCAGCCCCCTTGGAGGGGGCGCGTACGAGCAGTACTTC. The entire variable domain, with the rest obtained from reference TRBV7-3 and TRBJ2-7, is as follows: GAGVSQTPSNKVTEKGKYVELRCDPISGHTALYWYRQSLGQGPEFLIYFQGTGAADDSGLPNDRFFAVRPEGSVSTLKIQRTERGDSAVYLCASSPLGGGAYEQYFGPGTRLTVT.

Many counts were recorded for this clonotype. This chain uses TRBV15 with TRBJ2-7, with 11 nucleotides matching TRBD2. The CDR3 has 17 amino acids. J gave up 5 bases and V 0 bases, and 9 bases lay outside the gene matches. Germline V gene lookup returns CDR1 LNHNV and CDR2 YYDKDF (reference sequence). This CDR3 reads CATSRDSLAGGRNEQYF. The CDR3 DNA reads as TGTGCCACCAGCAGAGATAGCCTAGCGGGAGGTCGCAACGAGCAGTACTTC.

This clonotype was seen a few times. The chain uses TRBV7-9 and TRBJ1-2; 9 bases fit TRBD1. V lost 5 bases to trimming and J lost 7 bases; unmatched junction nucleotides: 14. This CDR3 contains 16 residues. Germline V lookup: CDR1 SEHNR, CDR2 FQNEAQ (reference sequence). The CDR3 region is CASSQSIGQGKSGYTF. DNA of the CDR3: TGTGCCAGCAGCCAGAGTATAGGACAGGGGAAAAGTGGCTACACCTTC.

The rearrangement uses TRBV20-1 and TRBJ2-1; perhaps TRBD1 as D (6 bases). Germline assignment: CDR1 DFQATT and CDR2 SNEGSKA (reference sequence). With 6 bases removed from V and 4 bases from J, the gap between germline ends came to 16 bases. CDR3 length: 14 amino acids. CDR3 DNA: TGCAGTGCAACCCCTCGGGACAAGTACAATGAGCAGTTCTTC. Its protein product is CSATPRDKYNEQFF.

Concerning this clonotype itself: This clone may be a read error of a much larger clone one base away. This rearrangement joins TRBV30 to TRBJ1-1, with D tentatively TRBD1 (5 bases). Germline CDR1 reads GTSNPN; CDR2 reads SVGIG (reference sequence). This CDR3 region has 13 residues. The CDR3 region has the DNA TGTGCCTGGACAGAAGGGGTGAACACTGGAGCTTTCTTT. It yields the protein CAWTEGVNTGAFF.

This clonotype was counted only a few times. Just one base apart from a much larger clone, this may be a read error. V and J are TRBV7-3 and TRBJ2-5, with a weak D call TRBD2 (5 bases). Per germline, CDR1 SGHTA and CDR2 FQGTGA. Trimming took off 5 bases at V and 4 bases at J, with 20 bases between the two ends. This CDR3 is built from 16 residues. The CDR3 coding sequence is TGTGCCAGCAGCCCCAACCCCGCGGGTACACGAGAGACCCAGTACTTC. Its translation: CASSPNPAGTRETQYF.

V is TRBV15 and J is TRBJ2-1, with D tentatively TRBD1 or TRBD2 (7 bases each). Germline lookup yields CDR1 LNHNV and CDR2 YYDKDF (reference sequence). Trimming stripped 11 bases from V and 4 bases from J, with 15 bases between. The CDR3 has 13 amino acids. CDR3 protein: CASGGGLYNEQFF. The CDR3 bases are TGTGCCTCAGGGGGGGGATTGTACAATGAGCAGTTCTTC.

The chain uses TRBV5-1 and TRBJ2-4, with D perhaps TRBD1 (6 bases). Trimming removed 4 bases from V and 3 bases from J, with 11 bases in between. In germline, CDR1 is SGHRS, CDR2 YFSETQ. The CDR3 loop spans 14 amino acids. The CDR3 DNA reads TGCGCCAGCAGCCTCCCGGACAGCAAAAACATTCAGTACTTC. Protein: CASSLPDSKNIQYF.

The chain uses TRBV20-1 and TRBJ1-4; D is unclear. The V gene lost 2 bases and the J gene lost 6 bases, with 4 bases spanning the gap. The CDR3 covers 11 residues. Germline V gene lookup returns CDR1 DFQATT and CDR2 SNEGSKA (reference sequence). Here the CDR3 DNA reads TGCAGTGCTAGAACAGATGAAAAACTGTTTTTT. Translated, it gives CSARTDEKLFF.

This clonotype was seen many times. The V call is TRBV7-9, the J call TRBJ2-7; D uncertain. The germline gives CDR1 SEHNR, CDR2 FQNEAQ (reference sequence). The CDR3 runs to 13 residues. Trimming took off 4 bases at V and 5 bases at J, with 12 bases between the two ends. The CDR3 reads CASSSWPEDEQYF. The DNA for the CDR3 is TGTGCCAGCAGCTCGTGGCCGGAAGACGAGCAGTACTTC.

This clonotype was counted ten times or more. The genes are TRBV27 and TRBJ2-1; either TRBD1 or TRBD2 may supply D (6 bases each). Trimming took off 6 bases at V and 5 bases at J, with 20 bases between the two ends. Per germline, CDR1 MNHEY and CDR2 SMNVEV (reference sequence). The CDR3 consists of 16 residues. CDR3 sequence: CASRGLSGAEDNEQFF. The CDR3, as DNA: TGTGCCAGCAGAGGGTTATCGGGGGCAGAAGACAATGAGCAGTTCTTC.

This clonotype was found many times. V usage is TRBV11-2 and J usage is TRBJ1-1; 8 nucleotides agree with TRBD1. Germline V gives CDR1 SGHAT, CDR2 FQNNGV. The CDR3 consists of 15 residues. J lost 4 bases, V lost 5 bases, and 9 bases had no gene match. CDR3 DNA sequence: TGTGCCAGCAGCACCCGGACAGGGTCTGGCACTGAAGCTTTCTTT. Its protein product is CASSTRTGSGTEAFF.

The table lists this clonotype with a few counts. The chain has TRBV5-8 and TRBJ2-1; D ambiguous. There are 15 residues in the CDR3. V was cut by 1 base and J by 6 bases, with 14 bases left in between. The V gene's germline CDR1 is SGHTS and CDR2 YDEGEE. The CDR3 DNA is TGTGCCAGCAGCTTGTCTTACGGACGGCCCAATGAGCAGTTCTTC. Translating gives CASSLSYGRPNEQFF.

This clonotype was seen ten or more times. The chain is built from TRBV11-2 and TRBJ2-3; D is possibly TRBD2 (6 bases). CDR3 length equals 13 residues. Trimming removed 6 bases at V and 11 bases at J, with 18 bases between. The V gene's germline CDR1 is SGHAT and CDR2 FQNNGV. The DNA for the CDR3 is TGTGCCAGCAGAGACACCCCAGGAGGGAAGCAGTATTTT. Protein: CASRDTPGGKQYF.